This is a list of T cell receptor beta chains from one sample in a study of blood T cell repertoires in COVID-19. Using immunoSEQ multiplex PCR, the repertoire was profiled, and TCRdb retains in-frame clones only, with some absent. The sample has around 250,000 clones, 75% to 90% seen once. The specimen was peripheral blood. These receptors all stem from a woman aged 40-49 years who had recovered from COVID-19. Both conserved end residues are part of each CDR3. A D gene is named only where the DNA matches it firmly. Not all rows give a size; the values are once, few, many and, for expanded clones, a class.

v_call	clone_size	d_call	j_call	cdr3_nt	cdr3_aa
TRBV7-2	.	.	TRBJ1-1	TGTGCCAGCAGCTTAAACAGGGTGTCTGAAGCTTTCTTT	CASSLNRVSEAFF
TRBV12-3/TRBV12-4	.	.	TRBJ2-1	TGTGCCAGCTGCTACGGGGTCAATGAGCAGTTCTTC	CASCYGVNEQFF
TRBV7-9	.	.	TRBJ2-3	TGTGCCAGCAGCGACACGGGGGTAAGCACAGATACGCAGTATTTT	CASSDTGVSTDTQYF
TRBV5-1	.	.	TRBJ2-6	TGCGCCAGCAGCTTGGCCTCCAGGGGAGAGGTCCTGACTTTC	CASSLASRGEVLTF
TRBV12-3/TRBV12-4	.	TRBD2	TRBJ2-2	TGTGCCAGCAGGCCGGGGGGCACCGGGGAGCTGTTTTTT	CASRPGGTGELFF
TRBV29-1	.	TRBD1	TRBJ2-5	TGCAGCGCATGGGACAGGCCGGAGACCCAGTACTTC	CSAWDRPETQYF
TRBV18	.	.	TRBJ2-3	TGTGCCAGCTCACCAATCCCTAGCCACCGGGGGACAGATACGCAGTATTTT	CASSPIPSHRGTDTQYF
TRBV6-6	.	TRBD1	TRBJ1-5	TGTGCCAGCAACCAGGGGGGAGGTCAGCCCCAGCATTTT	CASNQGGGQPQHF
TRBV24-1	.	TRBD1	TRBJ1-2	TGTGCCACCAGGGACACAGGGGATCGCTACACCTTC	CATRDTGDRYTF
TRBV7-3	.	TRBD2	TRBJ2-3	TGTGCCAGCAGCCCCCTCGGAGCGGGGGGATCTAGCACAGATACGCAGTATTTT	CASSPLGAGGSSTDTQYF
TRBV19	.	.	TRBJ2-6	TGTGCCGCAACCGGGGGCTCTGGGGCCAACGTCCTGACTTTC	CAATGGSGANVLTF
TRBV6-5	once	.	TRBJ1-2	TGTGCCAGCAGCCCCGGGGGGGGCGGCTACACCTTC	CASSPGGGGYTF
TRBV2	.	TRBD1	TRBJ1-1	TGTGCCAGCAGTGTCCCGGGACAGGGGGCGAACACTGAAGCTTTCTTT	CASSVPGQGANTEAFF
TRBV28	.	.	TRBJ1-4	TGTGCCAGCAGTTTTGGGGCCCGGAAGTATGAAAAACTGTTTTTT	CASSFGARKYEKLFF
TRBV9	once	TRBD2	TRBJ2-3	TGTGCCAGCAGCGTAGGGACTAGCGACGGATATACGCAGTATTTT	CASSVGTSDGYTQYF
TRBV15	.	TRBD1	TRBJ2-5	TGTGCCACCAGCATAGGGACAGGGCAAGAGACCCAGTACTTC	CATSIGTGQETQYF
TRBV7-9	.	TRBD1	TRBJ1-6	TGTGCCAGCAGCTCGTTCCGGGACAGGGATTTAGGTTCACCCCTCCACTTT	CASSSFRDRDLGSPLHF
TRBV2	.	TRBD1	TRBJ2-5	TGTGCCAGCGGACGACAGGGGATGAGAGAGACCCAGTACTTC	CASGRQGMRETQYF
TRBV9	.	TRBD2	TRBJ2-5	TGTGCCAGCAGCGGGGGACTAGCGGGAGGGCAAGAGACCCAGTACTTC	CASSGGLAGGQETQYF
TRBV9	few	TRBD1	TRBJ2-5	TGTGCCAGCAGCCCTCAGGGACAGTACCAAGAGACCCAGTACTTC	CASSPQGQYQETQYF
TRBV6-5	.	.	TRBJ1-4	TGTGCCAGCAGTTACGGCCCTTCAACTAATGAAAAACTGTTTTTT	CASSYGPSTNEKLFF
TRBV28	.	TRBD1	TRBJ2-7	TGTGCCAGCAGTTTCGGGGGACAGGTATTCGAGCAGTACTTC	CASSFGGQVFEQYF
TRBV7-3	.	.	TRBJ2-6	TGTGCCAGCAGCTTAGGTTCCTCTTCGGGGGCTGGGGCCAACGTCCTGACTTTC	CASSLGSSSGAGANVLTF
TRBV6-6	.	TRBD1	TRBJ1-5	TGTGCCAGCATCGCGACGCAGGGACAGCAGCCCCAGCATTTT	CASIATQGQQPQHF
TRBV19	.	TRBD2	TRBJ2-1	TGTGCCAGTAGTATGGGGGGACTAATCTACAATGAGCAGTTCTTC	CASSMGGLIYNEQFF
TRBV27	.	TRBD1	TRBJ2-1	TGTGCCAGCAGTTTAATCGACAGGGGGCGCGATGAGCAGTTCTTC	CASSLIDRGRDEQFF
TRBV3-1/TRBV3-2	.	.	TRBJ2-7	TGTGCCAGCAGCCACTCGTCCTACGAGCAGTACTTC	CASSHSSYEQYF
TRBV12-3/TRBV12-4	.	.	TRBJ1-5	TGTGCCAGCAGTTTTGGACAGCTACAGCCCCAGCATTTT	CASSFGQLQPQHF
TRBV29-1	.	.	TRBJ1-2	TGCAGCGTTAGGGGCAATAACTATGGCTACACCTTC	CSVRGNNYGYTF
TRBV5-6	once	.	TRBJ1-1	TGTGCCAGCAGCTTTTTCACAGGGTTACTCTTCACTGAAGCTTTCTTT	CASSFFTGLLFTEAFF
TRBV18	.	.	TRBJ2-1	TGTGCCAGCTCACCACCCTTCTCGGGGTATCCCTCCTACAATGAGCAGTTCTTC	CASSPPFSGYPSYNEQFF
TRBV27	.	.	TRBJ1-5	TGTGCCAGCAGTCCCCTAGATAGCAATCAGCCCCAGCATTTT	CASSPLDSNQPQHF
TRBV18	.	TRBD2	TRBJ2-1	TGTGCCAGCTCACCAGTAGCGGGAGGAGATAATGAGCAGTTCTTC	CASSPVAGGDNEQFF
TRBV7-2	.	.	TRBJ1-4	TGTGCCAGCAGCTTGGGAGGTTATGAAAAACTGTTTTTT	CASSLGGYEKLFF
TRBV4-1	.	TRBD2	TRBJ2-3	TGCGCCAGCAGGACCTATAGCGGGAGCGGGACAGATACGCAGTATTTT	CASRTYSGSGTDTQYF
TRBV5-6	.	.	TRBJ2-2	TGTGCCAGCAGCTTGCGGACAAGCACCGGGGAGCTGTTTTTT	CASSLRTSTGELFF
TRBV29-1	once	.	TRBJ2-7	TGCAGCGTTGTTGGCAGGGACTCCTACGAGCAGTACTTC	CSVVGRDSYEQYF
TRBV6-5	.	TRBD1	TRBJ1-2	TGTGCCAGCAAAGTGGATCTACAGGGGGCGCATGGCTACACCTTC	CASKVDLQGAHGYTF
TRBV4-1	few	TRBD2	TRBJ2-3	TGCGCCAGCAGCCAAGACTTTCGGGGGGGCACAGATACGCAGTATTTT	CASSQDFRGGTDTQYF
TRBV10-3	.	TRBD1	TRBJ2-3	TGTGCCATCAGTGGCGACAGGGTGGGTACTGGAGATACGCAGTATTTT	CAISGDRVGTGDTQYF
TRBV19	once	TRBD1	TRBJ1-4	TGTGCCAGTAGTAGCAACTTCGGGACAGCTAATGAAAAACTGTTTTTT	CASSSNFGTANEKLFF
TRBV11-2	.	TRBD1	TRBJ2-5	TGTGCCAGCAGCACCCGACAGGGTCGAGAGACCCAGTACTTC	CASSTRQGRETQYF
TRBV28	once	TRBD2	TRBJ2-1	TGTGCCAGCAGTCCGCGGGAGGGCAATGAGCAGTTCTTC	CASSPREGNEQFF
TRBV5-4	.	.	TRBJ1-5	TGTGCCAGCAGCTGGGGCTCGGGGCCCCAGCATTTT	CASSWGSGPQHF
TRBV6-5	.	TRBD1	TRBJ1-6	TGTGCCAGCAACCCGACAGGGAAGAATTCACCCCTCCACTTT	CASNPTGKNSPLHF
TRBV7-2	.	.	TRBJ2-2	TGTGCCAGCAGCTTAATAGCGGCAGGGGGCACCGGGGAGCTGTTTTTT	CASSLIAAGGTGELFF
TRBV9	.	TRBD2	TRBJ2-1	TGTGCCAGCAGCGTAGCGACTAGCGGGAGGGCCGGGGACAATGAGCAGTTCTTC	CASSVATSGRAGDNEQFF
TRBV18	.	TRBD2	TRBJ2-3	TGTGCCAGCTCAAGGACTAGCGGGAGCACAGATACGCAGTATTTT	CASSRTSGSTDTQYF
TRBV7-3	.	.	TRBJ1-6	TGTGCCAGCAGCCTCACAGATAATTCACCCCTCCACTTT	CASSLTDNSPLHF
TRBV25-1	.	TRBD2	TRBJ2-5	TGTGCCAGCAGAACCTCTAGCGGGAGCGGAGAGACCCAGTACTTC	CASRTSSGSGETQYF